The 2 T cell receptor beta chains below all came from one sample that was sequenced in a study of long-term antiretroviral therapy in people with HIV. Version v3.0 of the immunoSEQ assay was performed at survey level. Method: immunoSEQ multiplex PCR; TCRdb's copy keeps in-frame clones and lacks some. The top ten clones hold 2.7% of a sample with tens of thousands of clones, 90% to 95% of them seen once. The specimen comprised unsorted PBMCs, sampled 3.7 years after starting antiretroviral therapy. All receptors come from a woman in her forties or fifties with HIV.

Only a few counts were recorded for this clone. The genes are TRBV5-1 and TRBJ2-7, with D maybe TRBD2 (7 bases). Per germline, CDR1 SGHRS and CDR2 YFSETQ. V was cut by 0 bases and J by 5 bases, with 18 bases left in between. This CDR3 contains 16 residues. The CDR3 region has the DNA TGCGCCAGCAGCTTGGCCTTGGGGGGGCGGGTCCACGAGCAGTACTTC. It yields the protein CASSLALGGRVHEQYF.

V is TRBV7-9 and J is TRBJ1-3; D remains unclear. V gave up 1 base and J gave up 0 bases, with 4 bases separating them. Germline CDR1 is SEHNR and CDR2 is FQNEAQ (reference sequence). The CDR3 covers 14 residues. CDR3 DNA: TGTGCCAGCAGCTTAGGAGGCTCTGGAAACACCATATATTTT. Protein product: CASSLGGSGNTIYF.